This T cell receptor beta chain is from a study of response to subunit inactivated influenza vaccine (dated by TCRdb to between 2017 and 2018). Regarding the complete study: To follow how T cells responded to a trivalent subunit inactivated influenza vaccine, the researchers relied on deep quantitative profiling of the T cell receptor repertoire. The study at large found these results: It was suggested by the authors that each seasonal influenza vaccination may recruit only a limited number of new T cells.

This clonotype appeared a single time. Its antigen target is currently unknown. Within one base of it there is no much larger clone, and no base qualities were kept. Just one read gives weak support. Relative to germline, V is 4 bases shorter and J is 1 base shorter, with 13 bases between their ends. The germline V gene provides CDR1 SGHVS and CDR2 FNYEAQ. The CDR3 runs 15 amino acids, cysteine and phenylalanine included. Only CDR3 DNA remains: 45 bases, in frame from the first base. Preparation of the library involved RT-PCR. Sequenced using an Illumina HiSeq 2500. The public reads were reprocessed in TCRdb via fastp at Q25 and MiXCR, keeping in-frame beta chains. CDR3 protein duplicates are merged, each entry listing the most common genes and DNA. The sample includes around 750,000 distinct CDR3 sequences, with roughly 20% observed a single time. 10% of the sample is held by the ten biggest clonotypes.

The material was PBMCs from blood, obtained about 5 days after vaccination. This TCR came from a man aged 45-65 years who received an inactivated influenza vaccine. Donor details come from another sample of the same person, matched by shared clones. Recombination linked TRBV7-6 to TRBJ2-5; no D gene is confidently identified. The CDR3 loop reads CASSSSPEIQETQYF. The DNA sequence is given as TGTGCCAGCAGCTCTTCCCCGGAAATCCAAGAGACCCAGTACTTC.